One and the same sample provided the 29 T cell receptor beta chains below, sequenced in a study of cytomegalovirus exposure and HLA in healthy donors. Researchers ran the PCR with 60 Vbeta and 13 Jbeta primers. Sequencing was performed with immunoSEQ multiplex PCR; in TCRdb, only in-frame clones are kept and a portion is missing. Here the sample spans about 43,000 clones, more than 45% being singletons. The source material was PBMCs. These receptors were obtained from a man aged 60 to 69 in good health and CMV-seronegative.

The chain recombines TRBV9 with TRBJ2-3; D gene uncertain. The CDR3 sequence is 15 residues long. Germline V lookup: CDR1 SGDLS, CDR2 YYNGEE. Trimming removed 0 bases from V and 2 bases from J, with 10 bases in between. The CDR3 spells CASSVDLSNTDTQYF. CDR3 in DNA: TGTGCCAGCAGCGTAGATCTGAGCAACACAGATACGCAGTATTTT. The full variable domain, rest sourced from reference TRBV9 and TRBJ2-3, is DSGVTQTPKHLITATGQRVTLRCSPRSGDLSVYWYQQSLDQGLQFLIQYYNGEERAKGNILERFSAQQFPDLHSELNLSSLELGDSALYFCASSVDLSNTDTQYFGPGTRLTVL.

In this sample, this clone turned up a few times. The chain has TRBV23-1 and TRBJ1-5; D uncertain. TRBV23-1 is an ORF; its function is uncertain. Trimming shortened V by 0 bases and J by 1 base, and 22 bases separated the two germline ends. This CDR3 spans 20 amino acids. The DNA of the CDR3 is TGCGCCAGCAGTCAATCTCTCACCCCTCTTTGGGCAGAAAGCAATCAGCCCCAGCATTTT. Translating it yields CASSQSLTPLWAESNQPQHF.

V is TRBV29-1 and J is TRBJ2-7; 7 positions match TRBD1. The CDR3 sequence is 12 residues long. CDR1 is SQVTM and CDR2 is ANQGSEA in the germline V gene. The J segment lost 5 bases and the V segment lost 4 bases, leaving 5 bases of the junction unmatched. CDR3 sequence (DNA): TGCAGCGTTGGGACAGGAAAAGACGAGCAGTACTTC. Translating gives CSVGTGKDEQYF.

The chain carries TRBV7-6 and TRBJ2-1, with D tentatively TRBD1 (6 bases). CDR1 is SGHVS and CDR2 is FNYEAQ in the germline V gene. V shed 2 bases and J shed 0 bases, with 14 bases lying between them. This CDR3 comprises 17 residues. The CDR3 DNA reads TGTGCCAGCAGCTTACTCCCGGGACATAGCTCCTACAATGAGCAGTTCTTC. This encodes CASSLLPGHSSYNEQFF.

This clone was seen a handful of times. This chain connects TRBV10-2 to TRBJ2-3, with 7 positions matching TRBD2. The germline gives CDR1 WSHSY, CDR2 SAAADI. Germline trimming cut 8 bases from V and 3 bases from J; bases unmatched to any gene: 11. The CDR3 length is 15 residues. The CDR3 DNA follows: TGCGCCAGCCACCCTTGGCGGGAGCTAACAGATACGCAGTATTTT. It encodes CASHPWRELTDTQYF.

CDR3 in DNA: TGTGCCAGCAGTTCCTTAGCGGGAGTGGATGGTAATGAGCAGTTCTTC. It codes for CASSSLAGVDGNEQFF. The chain carries TRBV6-5 and TRBJ2-1; the match to TRBD2 covers 9 bases. The length of the CDR3 is 16 residues. After removal of 4 bases from V and 7 bases from J, the junction contained 11 bases not matched to a gene. Per germline, CDR1 MNHEY and CDR2 SVGAGI.

The chain links TRBV7-2 to TRBJ1-1; possibly TRBD1 for D (6 bases). Trimming shortened V by 1 base and J by 11 bases, and 17 bases separated the two germline ends. The CDR3 contains 14 residues. Germline V gives CDR1 SGHTA, CDR2 FQGNSA. The CDR3 DNA sequence: TGTGCCAGCAGCTTAGGAGGAGGGGGGGAGGGGGCTTTCTTT. Amino acid sequence: CASSLGGGGEGAFF.

The CDR3 DNA reads as TGCGCCAGCAGCCAAGAGACAGGGAGTAATCAGCCCCAGCATTTT. Residues: CASSQETGSNQPQHF. This rearrangement joins TRBV4-1 to TRBJ1-5, with 7 bases aligning to TRBD1. Germline loops: CDR1 MGHRA, CDR2 YSYEKL. The trim removed 0 bases at V and 4 bases at J, leaving 3 bases unmatched. The CDR3 is 15 residues long.

This chain joins TRBV10-3 and TRBJ2-1; the match to TRBD1 covers 7 bases. Trimming removed 2 bases from V and 6 bases from J; junction bases left unmatched: 16. CDR3 length: 18 residues. Germline V gene lookup returns CDR1 ENHRY and CDR2 SYGVKD. CDR3 amino acids: CAISEPFEQGNWGNEQFF. The CDR3 DNA sequence: TGTGCCATCAGTGAGCCGTTTGAACAGGGGAATTGGGGCAATGAGCAGTTCTTC.

The chain carries TRBV7-9 and TRBJ1-4; D unclear. Trimming removed 2 bases at V and 2 bases at J, with 3 bases between. Germline V lookup: CDR1 SEHNR, CDR2 FQNEAQ (reference sequence). The CDR3 contains 13 residues. The chain's CDR3 is CASSLPTNEKLFF. The DNA of the CDR3 is TGTGCCAGCAGCTTACCGACTAATGAAAAACTGTTTTTT.

This chain connects TRBV10-3 to TRBJ2-5; 12 nucleotides match TRBD2. The CDR3 has 15 amino acids. CDR1 is ENHRY and CDR2 is SYGVKD in the germline V gene. J was trimmed by 1 base and V by 6 bases; bases with no gene match: 3. As DNA, the CDR3 is TGTGCCATCAGCGAGACTAGCGGGAGCCAAGAGACCCAGTACTTC. It yields the protein CAISETSGSQETQYF.

V is TRBV7-8 and J is TRBJ2-5; a possible D gene is TRBD1 (6 bases). Trimming cost V 8 bases and J 5 bases, with 21 bases left between them. Looked up from germline, CDR1 is SGHVS and CDR2 is FQNEAQ. This CDR3 has 15 amino acids. CDR3 sequence (DNA): TGTGCCAGCTCCCCGACAGGTCTCTCGGGGGAGACCCAGTACTTC. Translating gives CASSPTGLSGETQYF.

The gene calls are TRBV19 and TRBJ1-5, with a possible D match to TRBD1 (6 bases). Germline V CDR1 and CDR2: LNHDA, SQIVND (reference sequence). The CDR3 extends over 16 amino acids. The ends were cut back, 10 bases at V and 2 bases at J, with 21 bases in the middle. The CDR3 here is CATKGGGRFGNQPQHF. The CDR3 region has the DNA TGTGCCACCAAGGGAGGGGGGAGGTTCGGCAATCAGCCCCAGCATTTT. Looking up the rest from reference TRBV19 and TRBJ1-5 gives the full variable domain: DGGITQSPKYLFRKEGQNVTLSCEQNLNHDAMYWYRQDPGQGLRLIYYSQIVNDFQKGDIAEGYSVSREKKESFPLTVTSAQKNPTAFYLCATKGGGRFGNQPQHFGDGTRLSIL.

V usage is TRBV19 and J usage is TRBJ1-2; 8 nucleotides agree with TRBD1. CDR3 length equals 14 residues. The ends lost 1 base at V and 6 bases at J; junction bases unmatched: 4. Germline V gene data show CDR1 as LNHDA and CDR2 as SQIVND (reference sequence). CDR3 DNA: TGTGCCAGTAGTATAGTGGACAGGGAAGATGGCTACACCTTC. It encodes CASSIVDREDGYTF.

There are many counts of this clone. The CDR3 region has the DNA TGTGCCAGCAGTTCAAGCGGACTAGGTTCAGATACGCAGTATTTT. Translating it yields CASSSSGLGSDTQYF. The chain couples TRBV28 to TRBJ2-3, with TRBD2 matching 7 bases. The CDR3 consists of 15 residues. Germline values: CDR1 MDHEN, CDR2 SYDVKM. J was trimmed by 4 bases and V by 4 bases; bases with no gene match: 8.

The genes are TRBV5-4 and TRBJ2-1; D possibly corresponds to TRBD1 (5 bases). This CDR3 has 13 residues. The germline V and J ends were trimmed by 3 bases and 5 bases, with 9 bases remaining between them. Germline-derived CDR1 and CDR2 are SGHNT and YYREEE (reference sequence). CDR3 region: CASSSTENNEQFF. The CDR3 coding sequence is TGTGCCAGCAGCTCGACAGAGAACAATGAGCAGTTCTTC.

CDR3 coding DNA: TGTGCCAGCAGCCCAGGGAACGAGCAGTACTTC. Amino acids: CASSPGNEQYF. The chain employs TRBV7-6 and TRBJ2-7, with D possibly TRBD1 on 5 matching bases. V lost 5 bases and J 5 bases, leaving 7 bases between the germline ends. This CDR3 has 11 amino acids. CDR1 and CDR2 from the germline V gene are SGHVS and FNYEAQ.

This clone was seen just once. The rearrangement links TRBV19 to TRBJ1-5; a weak D match, TRBD1 (6 bases). The V gene lost 7 bases and the J gene lost 7 bases, with 17 bases spanning the gap. The CDR3 is 14 residues long. Germline CDR1 LNHDA, CDR2 SQIVND (reference sequence). The CDR3 bases are TGTGCCAGTAACCCCAGGGGAATGGGCCAGCCCCAGCATTTT. Amino acid sequence: CASNPRGMGQPQHF. Full variable domain (remainder filled in from reference TRBV19 and TRBJ1-5): DGGITQSPKYLFRKEGQNVTLSCEQNLNHDAMYWYRQDPGQGLRLIYYSQIVNDFQKGDIAEGYSVSREKKESFPLTVTSAQKNPTAFYLCASNPRGMGQPQHFGDGTRLSIL.

The chain employs TRBV2 and TRBJ2-7; TRBD1 matches 7 bases. There are 14 residues in the CDR3. V shed 6 bases and J 5 bases; nucleotides not matched to a gene: 10. Germline V gene lookup returns CDR1 SNHLY and CDR2 FYNNEI. CDR3 in amino acids: CASRGTALIHEQYF. As DNA, the CDR3 is TGTGCCAGCAGGGGGACAGCCCTTATCCACGAGCAGTACTTC. Supplemented by reference TRBV2 and TRBJ2-7, the full variable domain reads EPEVTQTPSHQVTQMGQEVILRCVPISNHLYFYWYRQILGQKVEFLVSFYNNEISEKSEIFDDQFSVERPDGSNFTLKIRSTKLEDSAMYFCASRGTALIHEQYFGPGTRLTVT.

This clone was picked up a small number of times. The chain combines TRBV25-1 with TRBJ1-4; possible D gene TRBD1, 6 bases. In germline, CDR1 is MGHDK, CDR2 SYGVNS. The CDR3 consists of 17 residues. Deletions cut 7 bases from V and 8 bases from J, with 26 bases between. Here the CDR3 reads CASIGLLGGALEEKLFF. The CDR3 bases are TGTGCCAGCATAGGGCTCCTCGGGGGGGCTCTAGAGGAAAAACTGTTTTTT.

CDR3: CAWETGVGSPLHF. Written as DNA, the CDR3 is TGTGCCTGGGAGACAGGGGTCGGTTCACCCCTCCACTTT. The J gene is TRBJ1-6, the V gene TRBV30; 8 bases line up with TRBD1. CDR1 is GTSNPN, CDR2 SVGIG, per germline (reference sequence). This CDR3 is built from 13 residues. The V and J ends lost 5 bases and 9 bases, in that order; junction bases with no gene match: 6.

The V call is TRBV6-5, the J call TRBJ2-1; D is uncertain. The germline V and J ends were trimmed by 4 bases and 10 bases, with 14 bases remaining between them. The CDR3 has 13 residues. Germline assignment: CDR1 MNHEY and CDR2 SVGAGI. This CDR3 reads CASSSIPPLEQFF. CDR3 DNA: TGTGCCAGCAGTTCTATCCCCCCCTTGGAGCAGTTCTTC.

The chain uses TRBV27 and TRBJ1-2; TRBD1 aligns across 8 bases. The CDR3 is 13 residues long. Trimming at V came to 6 bases and at J to 4 bases, leaving 4 bases not matched to a gene. Germline V gene lookup returns CDR1 MNHEY and CDR2 SMNVEV (reference sequence). DNA of the CDR3: TGTGCCAGCAGCAGGGACAGGCTCTATGGCTACACCTTC. Its protein is CASSRDRLYGYTF.

This chain links TRBV6-4 with TRBJ2-1; 10 bases fit TRBD2. V was clipped by 0 bases and J by 3 bases; unmatched bases: 5. CDR1 is MRHNA and CDR2 is SNTAGT in the germline V gene. There are 17 residues in the CDR3. As DNA, the CDR3 is TGTGCCAGCAGTGACTCCCCTAGCGGGAGTGGCTACAATGAGCAGTTCTTC. Protein sequence: CASSDSPSGSGYNEQFF.

The CDR3 DNA reads as TGTGCCAGCAGTGCCTCCGGGACAGGCAGGAGCTACACCTTC. It yields the protein CASSASGTGRSYTF. The chain uses TRBV6-5 and TRBJ1-2; 8 nucleotides line up with TRBD1. Germline loops: CDR1 MNHEY, CDR2 SVGAGI. J gave up 9 bases and V 5 bases, and 11 bases lay outside the gene matches. CDR3 length: 14 residues.

In this sample, this clone turned up a few times. The gene calls are TRBV19 and TRBJ1-5; D remains ambiguous. Germline-derived CDR1 and CDR2 are LNHDA and SQIVND (reference sequence). There are 12 residues in the CDR3. V was clipped by 8 bases and J by 4 bases, with 9 bases between them. The DNA for the CDR3 is TGTGCCAGTCGCCGGGAGAATCAGCCCCAGCATTTT. It translates to CASRRENQPQHF.

V and J are TRBV7-2 and TRBJ2-7; D possibly corresponds to TRBD1 (6 bases). Trimming took 2 bases from V and 2 from J, leaving 13 bases between them. In germline, CDR1 is SGHTA, CDR2 FQGNSA. This CDR3 contains 15 residues. This chain's CDR3 is CASSLQDRQTYEQYF. In DNA form, the CDR3 reads TGTGCCAGCAGCTTACAGGACAGACAAACCTACGAGCAGTACTTC.

This clone appeared a few times. J is TRBJ1-1 and V is TRBV7-9, with 8 nucleotides matching TRBD1. V gave up 6 bases and J gave up 5 bases; unmatched junction bases: 8. The germline gives CDR1 SEHNR, CDR2 FQNEAQ (reference sequence). The CDR3 extends over 14 amino acids. The CDR3 spells CASSPTGVETEAFF. The CDR3 DNA reads TGTGCCAGCAGTCCGACAGGGGTGGAGACTGAAGCTTTCTTT.

This clone showed up many times. The chain employs TRBV7-9 and TRBJ1-1; D not certain. The CDR3 contains 16 residues. From germline, CDR1 is SEHNR and CDR2 FQNEAQ (reference sequence). The V end was cut by 4 bases, the J end by 11 bases, with 26 bases between. CDR3 bases: TGTGCCAGCAGCTCTCCTGCCCCCCTATCCGTCTTGCGGGCTTTCTTT. Translation: CASSSPAPLSVLRAFF.